Following are 3 T cell receptor beta chains from one sample sequenced in a study of OX40 agonist ivuxolimab in advanced cancers. Clones were read by immunoSEQ multiplex PCR, and TCRdb kept only the in-frame ones, dropping some. The table has about 68,000 clones, approximately 91% seen once. The sequencing used CD4+ or CD8+ T cells sorted from blood, collected in a trial of the OX40 agonist ivuxolimab. These receptors were taken from an adult with an advanced solid tumor such as melanoma, head and neck, liver or kidney cancer.

The chain couples TRBV7-6 to TRBJ2-1, with D possibly matching TRBD2 (5 bases). Trimming removed 5 bases at V and 8 bases at J, with 13 bases between. This CDR3 contains 13 residues. From germline, CDR1 is SGHVS and CDR2 FNYEAQ. The CDR3, as DNA: TGTGCCAGCAGCCCCCGGGGAAGGGATGAGCAGTTCTTC. This translates into CASSPRGRDEQFF.

A remark on this clone: One end of the junction is discordant with germline, which a read error may explain. V and J are TRBV29-1 and TRBJ2-7, with 10 bases lining up with TRBD1. Germline loops: CDR1 SQVTM, CDR2 ANQGSEA. The CDR3 sequence is 15 residues long. CDR3: CSVERFGTGAYGQYF. CDR3 nucleotide sequence: TGCAGCGTTGAAAGGTTTGGGACAGGGGCCTACGGGCAGTACTTC.

V usage is TRBV5-1 and J usage is TRBJ2-3, with D unresolved. There are 15 residues in the CDR3. Deletions cut 0 bases from V and 1 base from J, with 9 bases between. Looked up from germline, CDR1 is SGHRS and CDR2 is YFSETQ. Here the CDR3 DNA reads TGCGCCAGCAGCTTGGCCCTACGGGGCACAGATACGCAGTATTTT. Translated: CASSLALRGTDTQYF.